This T cell receptor beta chain originates from a study of blood T cells in healthy people across ages. The CDR3 has 14 amino acids. CDR1 and CDR2 (germline): SGHRS, YFSETQ. Trimming took off 4 bases at V and 5 bases at J, with 16 bases between the two ends. Note on this clonotype: The antigen is undetermined.

The study's findings and limits: Per million T cells, TCR beta diversity dropped roughly linearly as age increased. Possibly confounding the expanded clonotype changes was the fact that donor CMV status was unknown.

Sample-barcoded 5' priming and a J-beta primer mix drove a second PCR of about 6 to 11 cycles. TCRdb re-derived calls from the 5' RACE reads in MiXCR, one entry per CDR3 protein. The repertoire includes some 1.8 million distinct CDR3 sequences, 35% to 50% of them detected once, and 23% sits in the top ten. PBMCs were isolated at a quantity of at least 6.5 million per sample. Every sample gave at least 5 micrograms of total RNA when it was extracted. The source of this sequence is a human donor in good health. This chain connects TRBV5-1 to TRBJ2-7; maybe TRBD2 (6 bases). Sequencing was performed on blood. The CDR3 region has the DNA TGCGCCAGCAGCCAGGGACGGGGACTCGACGAGCAGTACTTC. Amino acids: CASSQGRGLDEQYF.